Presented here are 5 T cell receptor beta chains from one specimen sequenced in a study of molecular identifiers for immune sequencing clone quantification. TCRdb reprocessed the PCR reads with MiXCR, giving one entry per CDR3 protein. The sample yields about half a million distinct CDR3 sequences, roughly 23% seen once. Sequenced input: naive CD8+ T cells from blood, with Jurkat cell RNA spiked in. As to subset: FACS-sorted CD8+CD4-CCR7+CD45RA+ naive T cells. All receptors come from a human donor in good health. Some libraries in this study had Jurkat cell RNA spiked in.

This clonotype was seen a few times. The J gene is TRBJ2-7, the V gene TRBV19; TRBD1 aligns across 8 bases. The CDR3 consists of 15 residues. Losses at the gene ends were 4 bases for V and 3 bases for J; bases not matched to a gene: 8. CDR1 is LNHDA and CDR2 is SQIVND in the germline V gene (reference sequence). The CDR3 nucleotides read TGTGCCAGTAGTAATAAAGGACAGGGCTTCTACGAGCAGTACTTC. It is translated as CASSNKGQGFYEQYF.

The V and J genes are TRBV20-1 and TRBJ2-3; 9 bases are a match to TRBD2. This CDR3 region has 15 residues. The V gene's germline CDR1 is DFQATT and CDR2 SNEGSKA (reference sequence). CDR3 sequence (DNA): TGCGCCGGGACTAGCTCTCTTGGGCCCACAGATACGCAGTATTTT. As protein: CAGTSSLGPTDTQYF.

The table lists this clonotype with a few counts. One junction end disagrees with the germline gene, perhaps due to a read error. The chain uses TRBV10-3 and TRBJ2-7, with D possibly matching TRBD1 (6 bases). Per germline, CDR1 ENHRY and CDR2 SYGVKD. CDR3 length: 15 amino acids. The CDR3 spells CAICESTGYNREQYF. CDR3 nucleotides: TGTGCCATCTGTGAGTCGACAGGATATAATCGCGAGCAGTACTTC.

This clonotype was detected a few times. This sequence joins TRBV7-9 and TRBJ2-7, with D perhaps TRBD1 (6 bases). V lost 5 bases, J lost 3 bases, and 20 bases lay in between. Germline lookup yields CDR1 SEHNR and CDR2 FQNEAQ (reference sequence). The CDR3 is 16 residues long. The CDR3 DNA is TGTGCCAGCAGCCACCCGACGGACAGAAACCGCTACGAGCAGTACTTC. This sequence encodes CASSHPTDRNRYEQYF. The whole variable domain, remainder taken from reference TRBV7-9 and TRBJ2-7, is DTGVSQNPRHKITKRGQNVTFRCDPISEHNRLYWYRQTLGQGPEFLTYFQNEAQLEKSRLLSDRFSAERPKGSFSTLEIQRTEQGDSAMYLCASSHPTDRNRYEQYFGPGTRLTVT.

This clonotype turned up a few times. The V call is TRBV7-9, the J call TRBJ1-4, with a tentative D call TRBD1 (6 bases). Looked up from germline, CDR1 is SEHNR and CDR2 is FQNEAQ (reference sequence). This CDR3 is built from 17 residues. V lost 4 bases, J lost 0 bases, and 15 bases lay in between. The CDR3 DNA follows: TGTGCCAGCAGCTCCAATAAAAGACAGGCAACTAATGAAAAACTGTTTTTT. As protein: CASSSNKRQATNEKLFF.